What follows are 6 T cell receptor beta chains derived from one specimen sequenced in a study of CD8 T cells in ankylosing spondylitis (dated by TCRdb to about 2017). Library method: 5' RACE. The data were produced on an Illumina HiSeq 2500. TCRdb redid the processing of the public reads, applying fastp at Q25 and MiXCR, and retained in-frame beta chains. Rows are unified per CDR3 protein, each entry keeping the most common DNA and genes. Within this sample are around 320,000 distinct CDR3 sequences, with about 20% of them counted one time only. 3.5% to 4.5% of the sample belongs to the ten largest clones. Sequenced input: blood, either unsorted or a sorted T cell fraction (not recorded which). These receptors came from a female donor with ankylosing spondylitis or in good health (not recorded which).

This clonotype has just a few counts. This chain links TRBV5-6 with TRBJ2-3, with 11 bases aligning to TRBD2. With V trimmed by 2 bases and J by 5 bases, 13 bases remained unmatched. The CDR3 runs 18 residues. Germline V gives CDR1 SGHDT, CDR2 YYEEEE. The chain's CDR3 is CASSFGPGLAALGDTQYF. CDR3 DNA sequence: TGTGCCAGCAGCTTCGGACCGGGACTAGCGGCCTTGGGAGATACGCAGTATTTT.

This clonotype was recorded a few times. The V gene is TRBV6-2 or TRBV6-3, the J gene TRBJ1-1; no clear D gene. The CDR3 covers 13 residues. Per the germline V gene, CDR1 is MNHEY and CDR2 is SVGEGT. Trimming removed 9 bases from V and 0 bases from J, with 11 bases in between. CDR3 DNA: TGTGCCAGTTGGGCAGTCTTGAACACTGAAGCTTTCTTT. It encodes CASWAVLNTEAFF.

The sample holds a few counts of this clonotype. This chain links TRBV7-9 with TRBJ2-1; 7 nucleotides match TRBD1. Unmatched junction bases numbered 6, after V lost 3 bases and J lost 7 bases. CDR1 is SEHNR, CDR2 FQNEAQ, per germline (reference sequence). The CDR3 length is 14 residues. Here the CDR3 DNA reads TGTGCCAGCAGCTTGGACAGGTTAGGGAATGAGCAGTTCTTC. It specifies CASSLDRLGNEQFF.

This clonotype was counted between two and nine times. V gene TRBV7-6 combines with J gene TRBJ1-4; D perhaps matches TRBD1 (5 bases). This CDR3 spans 18 amino acids. CDR1 is SGHVS, CDR2 FNYEAQ, per germline. V lost 2 bases, J lost 2 bases, and 18 bases lay in between. The CDR3 nucleotides read TGTGCCAGCAGCTTACCCCGGGACGGATCCCGTACTAATGAAAAACTGTTTTTT. Protein: CASSLPRDGSRTNEKLFF. The entire variable domain, with the rest obtained from reference TRBV7-6 and TRBJ1-4, is as follows: GAGVSQSPRYKVTKRGQDVALRCDPISGHVSLYWYRQALGQGPEFLTYFNYEAQQDKSGLPNDRFSAERPEGSISTLTIQRTEQRDSAMYRCASSLPRDGSRTNEKLFFGSGTQLSVL.

In this sample, this clonotype turned up a few times. The chain has TRBV20-1 and TRBJ1-2; D remains ambiguous. V lost 3 bases and J 6 bases, leaving 11 bases between the germline ends. Germline V CDR1 and CDR2: DFQATT, SNEGSKA (reference sequence). The CDR3 consists of 12 residues. The CDR3 sequence: CSASPAGNGYTF. The CDR3 region has the DNA TGCAGTGCTAGTCCCGCAGGCAATGGCTACACCTTC.

The CDR3 reads CASTHWGTGISEAFF. The CDR3, as DNA: TGTGCCAGCACTCACTGGGGGACAGGGATCTCTGAAGCTTTCTTT. This sequence joins TRBV6-5 and TRBJ1-1; TRBD1 aligns across 9 bases. Germline CDR1 MNHEY, CDR2 SVGAGI. J was trimmed by 6 bases and V by 7 bases; bases with no gene match: 12. This CDR3 region has 15 residues.